This T cell receptor (beta chain) was sequenced during a study of shared clonotypes between healthy human individuals. Study at large: CD4 naive and CD4 memory each took three plates per donor, while CD8 naive took two and CD8 memory one.

CDR1 and CDR2 from the germline V gene are SNHLY and FYNNEI. The CDR3 is 14 residues long. Trimming left V 6 bases short and J 7 bases short, with 19 bases between. This clone showed up just a few times. Its specificity is unknown. The study, taken as a whole, reports: Sharing across four donors was highest in naive CD4 (around 5%) and lowest in memory CD8 (roughly 0.4%).

Assay used: immunoSEQ multiplex PCR; TCRdb lists only in-frame clones, some missing. The sample lists roughly 1,100,000 clones; around 76% were seen once. The material sequenced was memory CD4+ T cells sorted from blood. The sample's subset: CD45RA-negative fraction. This receptor was taken from a man between 18 and 35 years old in good health. J is TRBJ2-7 and V is TRBV2; D remains unclear. Here the CDR3 DNA reads TGTGCCAGCAGCGGGTTACTCACTGCAGCGGAGCAGTACTTC. This gives the protein CASSGLLTAAEQYF.